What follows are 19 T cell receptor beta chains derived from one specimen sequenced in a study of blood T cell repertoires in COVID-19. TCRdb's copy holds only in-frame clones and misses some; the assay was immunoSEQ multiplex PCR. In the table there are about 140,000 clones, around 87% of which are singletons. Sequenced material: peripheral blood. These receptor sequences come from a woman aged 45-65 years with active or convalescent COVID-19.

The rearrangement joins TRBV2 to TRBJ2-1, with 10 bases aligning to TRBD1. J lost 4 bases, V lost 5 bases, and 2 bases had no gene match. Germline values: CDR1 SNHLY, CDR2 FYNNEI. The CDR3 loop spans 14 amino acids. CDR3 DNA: TGTGCCAGCAGTCGACAGGGGGCTTACAATGAGCAGTTCTTC. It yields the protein CASSRQGAYNEQFF.

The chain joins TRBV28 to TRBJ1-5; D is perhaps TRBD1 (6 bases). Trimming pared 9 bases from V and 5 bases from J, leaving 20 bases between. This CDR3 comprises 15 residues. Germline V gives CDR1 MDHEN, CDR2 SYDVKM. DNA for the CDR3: TGTGCCAGTGTCCCCGGGGGGGCCCCTTATCAGCCCCAGCATTTT. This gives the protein CASVPGGAPYQPQHF.

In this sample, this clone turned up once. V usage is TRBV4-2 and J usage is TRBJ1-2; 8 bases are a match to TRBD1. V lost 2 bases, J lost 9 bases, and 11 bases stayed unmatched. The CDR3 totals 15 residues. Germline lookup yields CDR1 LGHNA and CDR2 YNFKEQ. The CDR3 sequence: CASSQPGQGSFRYTF. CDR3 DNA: TGTGCCAGCAGCCAACCAGGACAGGGATCGTTCCGCTACACCTTC.

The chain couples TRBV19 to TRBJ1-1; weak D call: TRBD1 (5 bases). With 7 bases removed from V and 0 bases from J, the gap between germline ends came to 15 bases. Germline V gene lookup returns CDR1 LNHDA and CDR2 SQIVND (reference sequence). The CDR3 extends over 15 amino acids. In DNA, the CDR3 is TGTGCCAGTACCCACGCGGGGGGTGTGAACACTGAAGCTTTCTTT. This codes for CASTHAGGVNTEAFF.

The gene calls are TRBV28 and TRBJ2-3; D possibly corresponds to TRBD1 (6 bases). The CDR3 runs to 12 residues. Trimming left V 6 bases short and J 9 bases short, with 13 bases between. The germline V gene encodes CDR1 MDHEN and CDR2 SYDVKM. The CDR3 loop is CASSPSGATQYF. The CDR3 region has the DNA TGTGCCAGCAGCCCATCAGGGGCAACGCAGTATTTT.

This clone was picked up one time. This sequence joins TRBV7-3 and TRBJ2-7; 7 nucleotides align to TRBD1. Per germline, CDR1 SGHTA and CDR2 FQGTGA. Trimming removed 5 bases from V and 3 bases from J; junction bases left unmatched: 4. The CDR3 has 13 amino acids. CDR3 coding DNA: TGTGCCAGCAGCCAGGGACAGCTCTACGAGCAGTACTTC. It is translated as CASSQGQLYEQYF.

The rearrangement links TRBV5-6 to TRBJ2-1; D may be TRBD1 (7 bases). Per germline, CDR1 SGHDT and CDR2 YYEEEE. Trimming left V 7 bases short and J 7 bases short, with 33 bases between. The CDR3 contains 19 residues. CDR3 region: CASFRGDSRRKSRGNEQFF. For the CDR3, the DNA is TGTGCCAGCTTCCGAGGGGACAGTCGGAGAAAAAGCCGGGGGAATGAGCAGTTCTTC.

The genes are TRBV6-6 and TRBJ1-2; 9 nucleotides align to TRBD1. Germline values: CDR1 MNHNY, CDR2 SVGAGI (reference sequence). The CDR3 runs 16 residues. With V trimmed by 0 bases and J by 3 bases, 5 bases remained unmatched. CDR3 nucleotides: TGTGCCAGCAGTTACTCCCGGGACAGGGTAGACTATGGCTACACCTTC. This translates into CASSYSRDRVDYGYTF.

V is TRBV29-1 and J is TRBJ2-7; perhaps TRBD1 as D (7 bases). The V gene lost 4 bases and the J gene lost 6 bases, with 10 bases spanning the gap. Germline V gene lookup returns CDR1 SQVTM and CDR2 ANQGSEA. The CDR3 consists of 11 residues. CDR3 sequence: CSVVEGAEQYF. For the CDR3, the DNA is TGCAGCGTTGTGGAGGGGGCCGAGCAGTACTTC.

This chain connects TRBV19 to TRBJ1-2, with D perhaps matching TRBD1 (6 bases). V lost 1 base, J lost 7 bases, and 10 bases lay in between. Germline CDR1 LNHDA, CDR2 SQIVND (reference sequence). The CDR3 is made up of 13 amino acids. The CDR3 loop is CASSIGDMFGYTF. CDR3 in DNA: TGTGCCAGTAGTATAGGGGACATGTTTGGCTACACCTTC.

This CDR3 reads CASSSGLAGGSGELFF. CDR3 nucleotides: TGTGCCAGCAGCTCCGGACTAGCGGGGGGGTCCGGGGAGCTGTTTTTT. This chain connects TRBV7-9 to TRBJ2-2; 15 bases are shared with TRBD2. V lost 4 bases and J lost 6; bases outside the gene matches: 3. This CDR3 spans 16 amino acids. Germline-derived CDR1 and CDR2 are SEHNR and FQNEAQ (reference sequence).

CDR3 in DNA: TGCGCCAGCAGCCCAGGACTAGTTTTCCTACTCGGGGAGCTGTTTTTT. Protein sequence: CASSPGLVFLLGELFF. This rearrangement joins TRBV5-1 to TRBJ2-2, with 7 bases that match TRBD2. Germline CDR1 reads SGHRS; CDR2 reads YFSETQ. V lost 4 bases, J lost 7 bases, and 13 bases stayed unmatched. The CDR3 consists of 16 residues.

The CDR3 spells CAIGMSSGGARDDEQFF. For the CDR3, the DNA is TGTGCCATCGGCATGTCCAGCGGGGGGGCTAGAGACGATGAGCAGTTCTTC. This sequence joins TRBV10-3 and TRBJ2-1; the match to TRBD2 covers 10 bases. Per the germline V gene, CDR1 is ENHRY and CDR2 is SYGVKD. The CDR3 contains 17 residues. Trimming cost V 8 bases and J 8 bases; bases outside gene matches: 18.

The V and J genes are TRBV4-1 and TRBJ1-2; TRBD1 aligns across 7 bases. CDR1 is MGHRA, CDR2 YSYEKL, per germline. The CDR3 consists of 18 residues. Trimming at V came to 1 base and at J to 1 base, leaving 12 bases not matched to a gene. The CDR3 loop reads CASSQVSLRDSFNYGYTF. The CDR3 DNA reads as TGCGCCAGCAGCCAAGTCTCCCTCCGGGACAGCTTTAACTATGGCTACACCTTC.

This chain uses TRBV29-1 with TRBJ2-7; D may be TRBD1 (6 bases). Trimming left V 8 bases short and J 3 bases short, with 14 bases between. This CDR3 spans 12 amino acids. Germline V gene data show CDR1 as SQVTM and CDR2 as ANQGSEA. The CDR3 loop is CSIILQGYEQYF. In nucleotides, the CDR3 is TGCAGCATAATTTTACAGGGCTACGAGCAGTACTTC.

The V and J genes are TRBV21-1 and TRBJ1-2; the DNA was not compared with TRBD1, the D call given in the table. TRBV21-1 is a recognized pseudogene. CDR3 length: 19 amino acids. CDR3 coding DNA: TGTGCCAGCAGCAAAGCGGGGTTGAGTAGGGGGACAGTGGATGATGGCTACACCTTC. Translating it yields CASSKAGLSRGTVDDGYTF.

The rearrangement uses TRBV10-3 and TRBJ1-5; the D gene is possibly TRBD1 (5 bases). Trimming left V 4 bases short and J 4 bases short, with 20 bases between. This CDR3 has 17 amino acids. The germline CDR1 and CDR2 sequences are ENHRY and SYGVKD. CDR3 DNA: TGTGCCATCAGTGGAGGGGCCCTTATAGCGGGGAATCAGCCCCAGCATTTT. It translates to CAISGGALIAGNQPQHF.

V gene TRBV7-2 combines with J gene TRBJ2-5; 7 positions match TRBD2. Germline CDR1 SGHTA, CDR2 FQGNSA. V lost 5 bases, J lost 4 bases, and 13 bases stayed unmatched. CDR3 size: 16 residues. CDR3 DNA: TGTGCCAGCAGCCCGGTGACTTTGGCGGGAGCAGAGACCCAGTACTTC. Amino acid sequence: CASSPVTLAGAETQYF.

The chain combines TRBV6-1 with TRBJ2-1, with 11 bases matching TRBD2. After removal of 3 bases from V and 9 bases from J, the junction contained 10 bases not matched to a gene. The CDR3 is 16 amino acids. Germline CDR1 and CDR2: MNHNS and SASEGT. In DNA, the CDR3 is TGTGCCAGCAGTGATGGGTTGCTAGCGGGAGGAGGTGAGCAGTTCTTC. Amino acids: CASSDGLLAGGGEQFF.